This T cell receptor (beta chain) was profiled in a study of blood T cells in healthy people across ages. Study results and limitations: Fewer expanded clones and more diversity marked long-lived versus aged donors.

The CDR3 covers 15 residues. CDR1 and CDR2 (germline): SGDLS, YYNGEE. With a J-beta primer mix and a sample-barcoded 5' primer, a second PCR ran about 6 to 11 cycles. Template switching added a 12-random-nucleotide identifier to every cDNA molecule. Via MiXCR, TCRdb re-called the 5' RACE reads, giving one row per CDR3 protein. The profile covers roughly 1,100,000 distinct CDR3 sequences, with 20% to 25% appearing a single time and around 0.75% taken by the ten largest. On this clonotype itself: The target antigen is unknown.

The same data also went into a second study, on T cells of mothers and their children. That source reports: Maternal samples each gave over 8 million TCR beta CDR3 reads, and child samples 2.5 million to 3.5 million each.

This clonotype originated in a girl aged 2-15 years in good health. The V and J genes are TRBV9 and TRBJ2-5, with no clear D. The J call may be in error: the DNA end matches TRBJ2-7 better. The sequenced material came from blood. The CDR3 sequence: CASSVGGTTSYEQYF. The CDR3 DNA reads as TGTGCCAGCAGCGTAGGAGGTACCACTTCCTACGAGCAGTACTTC.